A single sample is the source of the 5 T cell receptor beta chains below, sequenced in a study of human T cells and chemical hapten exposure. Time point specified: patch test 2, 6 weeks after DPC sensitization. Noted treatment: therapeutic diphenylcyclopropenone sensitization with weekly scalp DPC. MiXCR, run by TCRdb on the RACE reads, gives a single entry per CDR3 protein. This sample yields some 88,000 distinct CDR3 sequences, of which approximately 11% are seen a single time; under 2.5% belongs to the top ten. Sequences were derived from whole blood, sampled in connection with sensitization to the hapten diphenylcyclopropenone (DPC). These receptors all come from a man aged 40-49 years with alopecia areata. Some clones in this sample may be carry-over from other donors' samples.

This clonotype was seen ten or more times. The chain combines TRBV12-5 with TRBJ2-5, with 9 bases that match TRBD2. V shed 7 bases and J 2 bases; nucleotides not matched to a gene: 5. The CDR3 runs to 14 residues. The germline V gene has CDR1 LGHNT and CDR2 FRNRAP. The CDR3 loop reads CASARSGGQETQYF. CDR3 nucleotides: TGTGCTAGTGCCAGAAGCGGGGGGCAAGAGACCCAGTACTTC.

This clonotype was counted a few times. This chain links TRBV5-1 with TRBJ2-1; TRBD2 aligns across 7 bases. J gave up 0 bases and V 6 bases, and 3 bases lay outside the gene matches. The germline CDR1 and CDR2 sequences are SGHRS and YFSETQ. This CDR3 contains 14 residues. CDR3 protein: CASKGGSSYNEQFF. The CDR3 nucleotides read TGCGCCAGCAAGGGCGGGAGCTCCTACAATGAGCAGTTCTTC.

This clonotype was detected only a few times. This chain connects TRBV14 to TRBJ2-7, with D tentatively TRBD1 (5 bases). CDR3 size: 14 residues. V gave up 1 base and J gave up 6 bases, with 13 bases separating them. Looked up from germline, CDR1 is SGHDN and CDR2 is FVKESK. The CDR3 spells CASSQVPGLSEQYF. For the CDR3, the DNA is TGTGCCAGCAGCCAAGTACCAGGGCTTAGCGAGCAGTACTTC.

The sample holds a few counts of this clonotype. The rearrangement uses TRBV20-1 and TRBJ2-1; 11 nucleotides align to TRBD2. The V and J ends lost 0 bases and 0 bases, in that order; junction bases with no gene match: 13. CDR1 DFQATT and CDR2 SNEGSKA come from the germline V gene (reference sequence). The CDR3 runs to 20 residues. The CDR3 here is CSARDWLAGGPTLSYNEQFF. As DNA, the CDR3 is TGCAGTGCTAGAGATTGGCTAGCGGGAGGACCAACTCTCTCCTACAATGAGCAGTTCTTC.

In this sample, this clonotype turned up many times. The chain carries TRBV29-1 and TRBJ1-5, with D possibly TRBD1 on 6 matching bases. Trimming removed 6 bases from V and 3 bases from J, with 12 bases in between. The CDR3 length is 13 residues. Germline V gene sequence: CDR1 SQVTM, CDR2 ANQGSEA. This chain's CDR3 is CSVATGINQPQHF. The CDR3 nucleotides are TGCAGCGTCGCCACAGGGATCAATCAGCCCCAGCATTTT. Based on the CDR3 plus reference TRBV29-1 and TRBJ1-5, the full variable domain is SAVISQKPSRDICQRGTSLTIQCQVDSQVTMMFWYRQQPGQSLTLIATANQGSEATYESGFVIDKFPISRPNLTFSTLTVSNMSPEDSSIYLCSVATGINQPQHFGDGTRLSIL.